Listed below are T cell receptor beta chains from one sample, sequenced in a study of OX40 agonist ivuxolimab in advanced cancers. The repertoire was sequenced with immunoSEQ multiplex PCR; TCRdb's copy has only in-frame clones and lacks some. The repertoire holds tens of thousands of clones, with 65% to 90% as singletons. Sequencing used CD4+ or CD8+ T cells sorted from blood, obtained in a trial of the OX40 agonist ivuxolimab. Source of these receptors: an adult with an advanced solid tumor such as melanoma, head and neck, liver or kidney cancer. The CDR3 runs from the conserved cysteine through the conserved F or W. Fields, in order: J gene, D gene, V gene, clone size, CDR3 DNA, CDR3 protein. A D gene is named only where the DNA matches it firmly. Clone sizes are given selectively: once, few, many, or a class where the clone is expanded.

>TRBJ1-1|TRBD1|TRBV15|.
TGTGCCACCAGCAGAGGGGGGACAGGGATGGCTTTCTTT
CATSRGGTGMAFF
>TRBJ1-3|.|TRBV9|.
TGTGCCAGCAGCGTTGGGGGGTATGGCGGAAACACCATATATTTT
CASSVGGYGGNTIYF
>TRBJ1-2|.|TRBV2|.
TGTGCCAGCAGTACCGACAGTTATTATGGCTACACCTTC
CASSTDSYYGYTF
>TRBJ1-1|TRBD1|TRBV5-6|.
TGTGCCAGCAGCCGGACAGGGGTTATGAACACTGAAGCTTTCTTT
CASSRTGVMNTEAFF
>TRBJ1-5|.|TRBV13|.
TGTGCCAGCAGCTTAGCTTCCAGGGATCAGCCCCAGCATTTT
CASSLASRDQPQHF
>TRBJ1-3|.|TRBV9|.
TGTGCCAGCAGCGTAGAACCGACTGGAAACACCATATATTTT
CASSVEPTGNTIYF
>TRBJ2-3|TRBD2|TRBV9|once
TGTACCAGCAGCGTAGGAGGGACTAGCGGGGCAGATACGCAGTATTTT
CTSSVGGTSGADTQYF
>TRBJ1-4|.|TRBV19|.
TGTGCCAGTACTCATGGGCGTAATGAAAAACTGTTTTTT
CASTHGRNEKLFF
>TRBJ1-1|.|TRBV11-2|.
TGTGCCAGCAGCTTAGTCCTCACTGAAGCTTTCTTT
CASSLVLTEAFF
>TRBJ2-6|.|TRBV5-1|.
TGCGCCAGCAGCTTGGACAGCTCTGGGGCCAACGTCCTGACTTTC
CASSLDSSGANVLTF
>TRBJ1-1|.|TRBV5-5|.
TGTGCCAGCAGCTTGAAGGGGCAGGGGAACACTGAAGCTTTCTTT
CASSLKGQGNTEAFF
>TRBJ1-1|.|TRBV27|.
TGTGCCAGCAGTCCAAGAAAAGGGATGGGAGCTTTCTTT
CASSPRKGMGAFF
>TRBJ2-1|.|TRBV9|.
TGTGCCAGCAGCGTAGATGTGGGGGTATACAATGAGCAGTTCTTC
CASSVDVGVYNEQFF
>TRBJ1-2|.|TRBV15|.
TGTGCCACCAGCAGAGCAGGGTCGAACTATGGCTACACCTTC
CATSRAGSNYGYTF
>TRBJ2-2|TRBD2|TRBV11-3|.
TGTGCCAGCAGCTTCACTAGCGGGAACACCGGGGAGCTGTTTTTT
CASSFTSGNTGELFF
>TRBJ1-3|.|TRBV19|few
TGTGCCAGTAGTATGCTGGGTACAGGCTCTGGAAACACCATATATTTT
CASSMLGTGSGNTIYF
>TRBJ2-7|.|TRBV4-1|.
TGCGCCAGCAGCCAAGATGCGACATCCCTGGGCGAGCAGTACTTC
CASSQDATSLGEQYF
>TRBJ1-5|.|TRBV7-9|few
TGTGCCAGCAGCTTTAACAGCCCCAATCAGCCCCAGCATTTT
CASSFNSPNQPQHF
>TRBJ1-6|.|TRBV7-2|medium-sized
TGTGCCAGCAGCTCGCCCGGGGGGCAATCACCCCTCCACTTT
CASSSPGGQSPLHF
>TRBJ1-6|.|TRBV4-1|few
TGCGCCAGCAGACCCTTGGGGAGGAATTCACCCCTCCACTTT
CASRPLGRNSPLHF
>TRBJ1-1|.|TRBV7-3|.
TGTGCCGGCAGCTCTGGGAACACTGAAGCTTTCTTT
CAGSSGNTEAFF
>TRBJ1-1|.|TRBV7-3|.
TGTGCCAGCAGCTACCTCGGGTCCATGAACACTGAAGCTTTCTTT
CASSYLGSMNTEAFF
>TRBJ1-3|.|TRBV6-6|.
TGTGCCAGCAGTTGGGACGAGGGAGGGCGAAACACCATATATTTT
CASSWDEGGRNTIYF
>TRBJ2-7|.|TRBV5-6|.
TGTGCCAGCAGCCCTCGAGAGGTTAGGACAGCCATTACCTACGAGCAGTACTTC
CASSPREVRTAITYEQYF
>TRBJ2-7|.|TRBV5-5|.
TGTGCCAGCGGTTCAGGATTTATAGGAACGCGGGAGCAGTACTTC
CASGSGFIGTREQYF
>TRBJ2-7|TRBD2|TRBV5-1|once
TGCGCCAGCAGCTTGGGACTAGCGGGTCCTTACGAGCAGTACTTC
CASSLGLAGPYEQYF
>TRBJ1-1|TRBD1|TRBV7-8|.
TGTGCCAGCAGCTTAGATCGGCGGACAGGTGAAGCTTTCTTT
CASSLDRRTGEAFF
>TRBJ2-2|TRBD2|TRBV4-3|.
TGCGCCAGCAGCCAAGCCTCCCTAGCGGGGGAGTTCACCGGGGAGCTGTTTTTT
CASSQASLAGEFTGELFF
>TRBJ2-5|.|TRBV4-1|.
TGCGCCAGCAGCCAGATGGCGTGGGAGACCCAGTACTTC
CASSQMAWETQYF
>TRBJ2-5|.|TRBV5-1|.
TGCGCCAGCACGCCCCCGGGGGTCCAAGAGACCCAGTACTTC
CASTPPGVQETQYF
>TRBJ1-2|.|TRBV5-1|.
TGCGCCAGCAGCTTGGCAGGAGGGGAGAACTATGGCTACACCTTC
CASSLAGGENYGYTF
>TRBJ2-1|TRBD1|TRBV9|.
TGTGCCAGCAGCGCGCCCGGGACAGGGGGCAGGCAGTTCTTC
CASSAPGTGGRQFF
>TRBJ1-5|.|TRBV5-1|.
TGCGCCAGCAGCGAAGGGGGCAATCAGCCCCAGCATTTT
CASSEGGNQPQHF
>TRBJ2-4|.|TRBV7-9|.
TGTGCCAGCAGCTTAGCGCTCGGGGTTATAAACATTCAGTACTTC
CASSLALGVINIQYF
>TRBJ2-7|.|TRBV4-1|.
TGCGCCAGCAGCCAAGCTGAAAGGAGCTACGAGCAGTACTTC
CASSQAERSYEQYF
>TRBJ2-7|.|TRBV5-6|.
TGTGCCAGCAGCTTCGGTCGCGAGCAGTACTTC
CASSFGREQYF
>TRBJ2-2|.|TRBV7-9|.
TGTGCCAGCAGCTTTAGACAGGATGCCGGGGAGCTGTTTTTT
CASSFRQDAGELFF
>TRBJ1-1|.|TRBV7-9|.
TGTGCCAGCAGCCTTATGATCGCAGGCATCTTTCGAGCTGAAGCTTTCTTT
CASSLMIAGIFRAEAFF
>TRBJ2-2|.|TRBV5-1|.
TGCGCCAGCCACAGGGACCCCGCGAACACCGGGGAGCTGTTTTTT
CASHRDPANTGELFF
>TRBJ1-2|.|TRBV6-6|.
TGTGCCAGCAGTTACCGGGGTTATGGCTACACCTTC
CASSYRGYGYTF
>TRBJ2-5|.|TRBV7-9|.
TGTGCCAGCAGCTTCTCACCCCCCCAAGAGACCCAGTACTTC
CASSFSPPQETQYF
>TRBJ2-3|.|TRBV19|once
TGTGCCAGTAGTACCGGACCCGGAGGCGGGTTCACAGATACGCAGTATTTT
CASSTGPGGGFTDTQYF
>TRBJ1-1|.|TRBV2|.
TGTGCCAGCAGGGAGGGGGAAAACACTGAAGCTTTCTTT
CASREGENTEAFF
>TRBJ1-5|.|TRBV28|.
TGTGCCAGCAGTAAGCAGCCCCAGCATTTT
CASSKQPQHF
>TRBJ2-5|.|TRBV7-3|.
TGTGCCAGCAGCTTCCAGGGGTCTGGGGAGACCCAGTACTTC
CASSFQGSGETQYF
>TRBJ2-5|.|TRBV4-2|.
TGTGCCAGCAGCCAAGTTCCCTTGCGAGAGACCCAGTACTTC
CASSQVPLRETQYF
>TRBJ1-5|TRBD1|TRBV6-6|.
TGTGCCAGCAGGGGGGTTGACAGGGGTAGCAATCAGCCCCAGCATTTT
CASRGVDRGSNQPQHF
>TRBJ1-5|.|TRBV6-6|.
TGTGCCAGCATGGCGGCGGCCAATCAGCCCCAGCATTTT
CASMAAANQPQHF
>TRBJ2-3|TRBD1|TRBV2|few
TGTGCCAGCATTTTCGTGGGACAGACCACAGATACGCAGTATTTT
CASIFVGQTTDTQYF
>TRBJ2-5|.|TRBV21-1|.
TGTGCCAGCAGTGGAATGTTACAAGAGACCCAGTACTTC
CASSGMLQETQYF
>TRBJ2-7|.|TRBV15|.
TGTGCCACCAGCAGAGGCGGGACCTCCTACGAGCAGTACTTC
CATSRGGTSYEQYF
>TRBJ2-7|.|TRBV5-1|.
TGCGCCAGCAGCTTTGCAGCAGGACCCTACGAGCAGTACTTC
CASSFAAGPYEQYF
>TRBJ2-2|TRBD2|TRBV5-1|.
TGCGCCAGCAGCCTCCCCAGCGGGGGGAGTCTGAACACCGGGGAGCTGTTTTTT
CASSLPSGGSLNTGELFF
>TRBJ1-1|TRBD1|TRBV7-9|.
TGTGCCAGCAGCCTCAGGGGGGTGAACACTGAAGCTTTCTTT
CASSLRGVNTEAFF